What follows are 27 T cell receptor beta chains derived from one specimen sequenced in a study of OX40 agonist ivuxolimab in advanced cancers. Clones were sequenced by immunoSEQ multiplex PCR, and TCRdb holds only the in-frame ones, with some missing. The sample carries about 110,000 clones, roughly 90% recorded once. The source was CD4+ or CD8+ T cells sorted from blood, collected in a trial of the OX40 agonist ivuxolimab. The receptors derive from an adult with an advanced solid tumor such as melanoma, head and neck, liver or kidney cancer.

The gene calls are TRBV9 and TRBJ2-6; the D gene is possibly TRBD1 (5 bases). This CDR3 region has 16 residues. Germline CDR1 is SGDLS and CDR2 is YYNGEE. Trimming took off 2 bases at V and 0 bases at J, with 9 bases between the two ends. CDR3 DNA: TGTGCCAGCAGCGTCGGACATCTCTCTGGGGCCAACGTCCTGACTTTC. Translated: CASSVGHLSGANVLTF.

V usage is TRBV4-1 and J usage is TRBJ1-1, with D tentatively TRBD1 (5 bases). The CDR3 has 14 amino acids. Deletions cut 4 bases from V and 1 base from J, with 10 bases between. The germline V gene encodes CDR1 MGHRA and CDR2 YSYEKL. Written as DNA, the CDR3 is TGCGCCAGCAGCCGGTCCAGGGAGAACACTGAAGCTTTCTTT. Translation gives CASSRSRENTEAFF.

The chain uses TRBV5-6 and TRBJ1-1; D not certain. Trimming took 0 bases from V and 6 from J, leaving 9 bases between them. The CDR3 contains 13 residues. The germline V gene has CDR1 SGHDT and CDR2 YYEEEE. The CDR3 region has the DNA TGTGCCAGCAGCTTGGTAGGGCGGGCTGAAGCTTTCTTT. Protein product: CASSLVGRAEAFF.

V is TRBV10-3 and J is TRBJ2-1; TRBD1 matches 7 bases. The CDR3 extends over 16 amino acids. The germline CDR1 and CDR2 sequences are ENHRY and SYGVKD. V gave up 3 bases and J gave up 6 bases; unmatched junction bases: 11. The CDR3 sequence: CAISDPVRQGTNEQFF. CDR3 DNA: TGTGCCATCAGTGACCCAGTTAGACAGGGTACCAATGAGCAGTTCTTC.

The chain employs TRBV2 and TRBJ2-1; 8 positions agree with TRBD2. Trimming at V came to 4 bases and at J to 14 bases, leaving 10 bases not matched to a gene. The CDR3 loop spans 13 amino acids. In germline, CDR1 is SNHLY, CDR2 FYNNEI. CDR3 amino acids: CASSGTRGGMKFF. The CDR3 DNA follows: TGTGCCAGCAGTGGAACTCGGGGGGGGATGAAGTTCTTC.

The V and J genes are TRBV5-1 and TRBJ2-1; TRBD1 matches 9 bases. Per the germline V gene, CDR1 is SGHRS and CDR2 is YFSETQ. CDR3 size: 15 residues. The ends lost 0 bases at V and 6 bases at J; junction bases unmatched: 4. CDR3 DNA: TGCGCCAGCAGCTTGGGGACAGGGGACATCAATGAGCAGTTCTTC. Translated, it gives CASSLGTGDINEQFF.

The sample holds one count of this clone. In DNA, the CDR3 is TGTGCCAGTGCGGGAGTCTATGGCTACACCTTC. Protein: CASAGVYGYTF. This rearrangement joins TRBV19 to TRBJ1-2; D ambiguous. From germline, CDR1 is LNHDA and CDR2 SQIVND (reference sequence). The CDR3 totals 11 residues. The germline V and J ends were trimmed by 8 bases and 4 bases, with 8 bases remaining between them.

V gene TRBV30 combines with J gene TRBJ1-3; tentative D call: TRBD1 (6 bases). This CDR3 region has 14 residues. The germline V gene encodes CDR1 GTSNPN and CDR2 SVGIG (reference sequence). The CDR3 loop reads CALGAPPSGNTIYF. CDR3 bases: TGTGCTCTGGGGGCCCCACCCTCTGGAAACACCATATATTTT.

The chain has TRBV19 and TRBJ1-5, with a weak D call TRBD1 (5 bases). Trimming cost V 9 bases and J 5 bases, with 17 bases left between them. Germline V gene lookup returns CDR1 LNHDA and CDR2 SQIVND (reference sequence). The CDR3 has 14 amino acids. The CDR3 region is CASSFPGGDQPQHF. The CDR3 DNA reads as TGTGCCAGCAGCTTCCCTGGAGGGGATCAGCCCCAGCATTTT. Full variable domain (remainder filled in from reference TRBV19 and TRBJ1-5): DGGITQSPKYLFRKEGQNVTLSCEQNLNHDAMYWYRQDPGQGLRLIYYSQIVNDFQKGDIAEGYSVSREKKESFPLTVTSAQKNPTAFYLCASSFPGGDQPQHFGDGTRLSIL.

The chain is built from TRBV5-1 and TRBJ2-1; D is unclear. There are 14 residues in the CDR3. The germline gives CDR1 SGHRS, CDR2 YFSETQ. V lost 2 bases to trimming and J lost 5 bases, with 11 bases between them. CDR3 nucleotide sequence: TGCGCCAGCAGCTTAATAGAACGGAACAATGAGCAGTTCTTC. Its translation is CASSLIERNNEQFF.

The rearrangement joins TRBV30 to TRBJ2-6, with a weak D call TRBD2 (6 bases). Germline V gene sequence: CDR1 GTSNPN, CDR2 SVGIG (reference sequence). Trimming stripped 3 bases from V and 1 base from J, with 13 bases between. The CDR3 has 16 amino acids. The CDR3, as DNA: TGTGCCTGGAGGCGGGGTGGCGGATCTGGGGCCAACGTCCTGACTTTC. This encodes CAWRRGGGSGANVLTF.

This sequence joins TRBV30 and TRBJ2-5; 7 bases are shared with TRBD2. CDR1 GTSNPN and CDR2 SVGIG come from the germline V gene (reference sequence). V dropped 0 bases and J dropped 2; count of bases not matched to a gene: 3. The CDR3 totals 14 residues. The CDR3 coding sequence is TGTGCCTGGAGTGTACGGGAGGAACAAGAGACCCAGTACTTC. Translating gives CAWSVREEQETQYF.

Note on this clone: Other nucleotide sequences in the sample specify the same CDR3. CDR3 residues: CASSPGSRLDEQYF. Here the CDR3 DNA reads TGTGCCAGCTCGCCAGGCAGCAGGTTGGACGAGCAGTACTTC. The rearrangement links TRBV18 to TRBJ2-7, with no clear D. The CDR3 has 14 amino acids. Trimming removed 6 bases at V and 5 bases at J, with 17 bases between. Looked up from germline, CDR1 is KGHSH and CDR2 is LQKENI.

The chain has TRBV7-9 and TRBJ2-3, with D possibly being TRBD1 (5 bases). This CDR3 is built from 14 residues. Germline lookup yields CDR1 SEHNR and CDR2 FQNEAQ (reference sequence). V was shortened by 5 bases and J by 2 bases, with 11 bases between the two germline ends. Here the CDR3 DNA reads TGTGCCAGCAGCCCTAGACAGCTCACAGATACGCAGTATTTT. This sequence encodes CASSPRQLTDTQYF.

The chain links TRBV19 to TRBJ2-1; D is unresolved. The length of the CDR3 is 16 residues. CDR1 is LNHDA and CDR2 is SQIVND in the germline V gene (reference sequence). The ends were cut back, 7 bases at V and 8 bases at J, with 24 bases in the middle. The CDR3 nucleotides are TGTGCCAGTAACGAAGTAGGGCAGACCTACTCGGATGAGCAGTTCTTC. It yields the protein CASNEVGQTYSDEQFF.

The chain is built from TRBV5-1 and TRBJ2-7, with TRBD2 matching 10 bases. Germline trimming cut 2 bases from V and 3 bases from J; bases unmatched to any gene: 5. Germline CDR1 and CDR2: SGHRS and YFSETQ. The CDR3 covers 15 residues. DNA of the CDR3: TGCGCCAGCAGCTTCGCCGGGACTAGCGACTACGAGCAGTACTTC. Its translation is CASSFAGTSDYEQYF.

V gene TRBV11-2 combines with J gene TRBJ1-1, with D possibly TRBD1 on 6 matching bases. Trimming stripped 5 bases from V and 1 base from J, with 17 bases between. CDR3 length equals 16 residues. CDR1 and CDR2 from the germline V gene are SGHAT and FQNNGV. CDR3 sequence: CASSPSSTGWNTEAFF. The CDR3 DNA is TGTGCCAGCAGCCCAAGTTCGACAGGCTGGAACACTGAAGCTTTCTTT. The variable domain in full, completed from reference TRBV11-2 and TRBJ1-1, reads EAGVAQSPRYKIIEKRQSVAFWCNPISGHATLYWYQQILGQGPKLLIQFQNNGVVDDSQLPKDRFSAERLKGVDSTLKIQPAKLEDSAVYLCASSPSSTGWNTEAFFGQGTRLTVV.

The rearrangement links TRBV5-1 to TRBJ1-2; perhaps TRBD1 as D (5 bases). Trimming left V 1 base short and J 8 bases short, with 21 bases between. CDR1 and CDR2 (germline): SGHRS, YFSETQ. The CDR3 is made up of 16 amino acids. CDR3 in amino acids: CASSLWGGPRASGYTF. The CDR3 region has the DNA TGCGCCAGCAGCTTGTGGGGTGGCCCCAGGGCCAGCGGCTACACCTTC.

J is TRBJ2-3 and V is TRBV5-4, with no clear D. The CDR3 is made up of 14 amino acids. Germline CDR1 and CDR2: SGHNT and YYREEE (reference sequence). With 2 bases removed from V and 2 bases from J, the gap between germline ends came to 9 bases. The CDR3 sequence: CASSFAQPTDTQYF. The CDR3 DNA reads TGTGCCAGCAGCTTTGCACAGCCCACAGATACGCAGTATTTT.

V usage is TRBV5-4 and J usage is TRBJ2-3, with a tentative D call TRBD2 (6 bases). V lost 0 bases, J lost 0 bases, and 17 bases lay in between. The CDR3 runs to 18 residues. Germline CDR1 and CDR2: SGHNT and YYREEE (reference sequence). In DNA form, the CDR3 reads TGTGCCAGCAGCTTGGCGAGCAGCGGGCCTCCTAGCACAGATACGCAGTATTTT. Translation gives CASSLASSGPPSTDTQYF.

CDR3 in amino acids: CARSLHAF. The CDR3 nucleotides read TGTGCCAGAAGCTTACATGCCTTC. The chain uses TRBV7-5 and TRBJ2-4. TRBV7-5 is a listed pseudogene. The CDR3 runs to 8 residues.

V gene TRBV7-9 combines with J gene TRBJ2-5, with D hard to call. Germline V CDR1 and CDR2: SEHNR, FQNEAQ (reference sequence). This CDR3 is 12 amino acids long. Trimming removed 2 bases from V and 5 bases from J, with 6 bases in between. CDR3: CASSLNLETQYF. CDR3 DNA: TGTGCCAGCAGCTTAAATTTGGAGACCCAGTACTTC.

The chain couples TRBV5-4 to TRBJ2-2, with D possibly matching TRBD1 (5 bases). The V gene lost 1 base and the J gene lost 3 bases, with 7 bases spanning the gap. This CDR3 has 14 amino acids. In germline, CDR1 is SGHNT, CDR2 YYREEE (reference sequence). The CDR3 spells CASSLTGYTGELFF. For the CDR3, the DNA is TGTGCCAGCAGCTTGACAGGTTACACCGGGGAGCTGTTTTTT.

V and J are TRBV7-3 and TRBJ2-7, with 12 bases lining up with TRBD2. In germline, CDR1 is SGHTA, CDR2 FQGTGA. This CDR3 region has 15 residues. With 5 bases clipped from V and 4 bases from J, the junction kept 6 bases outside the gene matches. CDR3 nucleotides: TGTGCCAGCAGCCCCGGACTAGCGGGATTATACGAGCAGTACTTC. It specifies CASSPGLAGLYEQYF.

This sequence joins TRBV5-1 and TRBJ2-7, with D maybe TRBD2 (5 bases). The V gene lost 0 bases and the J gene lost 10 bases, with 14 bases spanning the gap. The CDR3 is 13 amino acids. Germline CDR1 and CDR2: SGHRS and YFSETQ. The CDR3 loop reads CASSLDAAGPQYF. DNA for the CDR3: TGCGCCAGCAGCTTGGATGCTGCGGGCCCCCAGTACTTC.

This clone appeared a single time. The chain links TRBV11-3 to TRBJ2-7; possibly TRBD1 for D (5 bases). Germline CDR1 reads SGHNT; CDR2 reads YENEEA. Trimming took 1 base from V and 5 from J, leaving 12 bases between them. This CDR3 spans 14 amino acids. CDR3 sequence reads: CASSLGFQGHEQYF. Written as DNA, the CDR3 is TGTGCCAGCAGCTTAGGGTTCCAGGGCCACGAGCAGTACTTC.

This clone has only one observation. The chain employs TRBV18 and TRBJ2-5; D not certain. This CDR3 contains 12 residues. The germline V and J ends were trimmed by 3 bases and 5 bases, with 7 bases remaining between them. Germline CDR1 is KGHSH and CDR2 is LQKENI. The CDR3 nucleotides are TGTGCCAGCTCACCGAGGTCTGAGACCCAGTACTTC. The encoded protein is CASSPRSETQYF.